These 21 T cell receptor beta chains originate from one sample sequenced in a study of PD-L1 blockade in urothelial cancer listed by TCRdb under 2017. Library generation was performed with the immunoSEQ multiplex PCR assay. As stored in TCRdb, this immuneACCESS dataset retains in-frame rearrangements with V and J assigned. A fraction of the clones does not appear; measured against another copy, unresolved V genes explain less than half of the discrepancy, and the remainder lacks a known reason. The sample profile shows roughly 100,000 clones; approximately 87% of them were found once. Approximately 8.4% of the sample goes to the ten largest clones. According to the study, the label for this sample's time point signals: peripheral blood 6 weeks after treatment start. The sample here was PBMCs, taken around atezolizumab (anti-PD-L1) treatment. The receptors originated from a man between 65 and 80 years old with urothelial cancer.

In this sample, this clone turned up a few times. This chain connects TRBV30 to TRBJ1-1, with TRBD1 matching 7 bases. Germline loops: CDR1 GTSNPN, CDR2 SVGIG (reference sequence). V lost 1 base to trimming and J lost 5 bases; unmatched junction nucleotides: 4. The CDR3 is 13 residues long. CDR3 region: CAWSAGTETEAFF. CDR3 sequence (DNA): TGTGCCTGGAGTGCCGGGACAGAGACTGAAGCTTTCTTT.

The J gene is TRBJ1-1, the V gene TRBV5-1; 7 bases are shared with TRBD1. CDR3 length: 15 residues. Germline loops: CDR1 SGHRS, CDR2 YFSETQ. Trimming removed 4 bases from V and 3 bases from J; junction bases left unmatched: 9. CDR3 coding DNA: TGCGCCAGCAGCCCAGGGGCAGGGGGGTACACTGAAGCTTTCTTT. Residues: CASSPGAGGYTEAFF. Filled out from reference TRBV5-1 and TRBJ1-1, the complete variable domain reads KAGVTQTPRYLIKTRGQQVTLSCSPISGHRSVSWYQQTPGQGLQFLFEYFSETQRNKGNFPGRFSGRQFSNSRSEMNVSTLELGDSALYLCASSPGAGGYTEAFFGQGTRLTVV.

The V and J genes are TRBV5-4 and TRBJ1-1; weak D call: TRBD1 (6 bases). V was cut by 5 bases and J by 1 base, with 12 bases left in between. The CDR3 covers 14 residues. Germline V gene lookup returns CDR1 SGHNT and CDR2 YYREEE (reference sequence). The CDR3 region is CASRGDIGNTEAFF. The CDR3 bases are TGTGCCAGCAGAGGGGACATCGGGAACACTGAAGCTTTCTTT. Full variable domain (outside the CDR3, taken from reference TRBV5-4 and TRBJ1-1): ETGVTQSPTHLIKTRGQQVTLRCSSQSGHNTVSWYQQALGQGPQFIFQYYREEENGRGNFPPRFSGLQFPNYSSELNVNALELDDSALYLCASRGDIGNTEAFFGQGTRLTVV.

The chain has TRBV5-4 and TRBJ1-3; 8 bases match TRBD1. The V segment lost 4 bases and the J segment 4 bases; nucleotides outside the gene matches: 7. The CDR3 has 15 amino acids. The V gene's germline CDR1 is SGHNT and CDR2 YYREEE (reference sequence). As DNA, the CDR3 is TGTGCCAGCAGCGCTGACAGGGGATACGGAAACACCATATATTTT. Translation gives CASSADRGYGNTIYF.

This rearrangement joins TRBV18 to TRBJ1-5; weak D call: TRBD1 (5 bases). The CDR3 is 14 residues long. Trimming left V 6 bases short and J 5 bases short, with 14 bases between. Germline V lookup: CDR1 KGHSH, CDR2 LQKENI. CDR3 DNA: TGTGCCAGCTCCGTCACGGGGGAATATCAGCCCCAGCATTTT. It codes for CASSVTGEYQPQHF.

The chain employs TRBV7-2 and TRBJ2-1; TRBD2 aligns across 9 bases. The CDR3 spans 15 residues. V dropped 3 bases and J dropped 7; count of bases not matched to a gene: 7. Germline CDR1 is SGHTA and CDR2 is FQGNSA. CDR3 DNA sequence: TGTGCCAGCAGCTTCATAGCGGGAGTGGAGAATGAGCAGTTCTTC. Translating it yields CASSFIAGVENEQFF.

The chain couples TRBV29-1 to TRBJ2-1, with a weak D call TRBD1 (6 bases). This CDR3 region has 17 residues. V was pared by 4 bases and J by 0 bases, with 19 bases between. CDR1 SQVTM and CDR2 ANQGSEA come from the germline V gene. DNA of the CDR3: TGCAGCGTTGGTCCCCCCCACACAGGGCTCTCCTACAATGAGCAGTTCTTC. It codes for CSVGPPHTGLSYNEQFF.

V usage is TRBV9 and J usage is TRBJ2-1, with 7 nucleotides matching TRBD2. The germline gives CDR1 SGDLS, CDR2 YYNGEE. Trimming cost V 2 bases and J 5 bases; bases outside gene matches: 10. The CDR3 runs to 16 residues. The DNA for the CDR3 is TGTGCCAGCAGCGTTAGGTGGGCGGGAGTCCACAATGAGCAGTTCTTC. Translation: CASSVRWAGVHNEQFF.

This clone was seen a handful of times. V is TRBV5-1 and J is TRBJ1-1; D remains ambiguous. CDR1 SGHRS and CDR2 YFSETQ come from the germline V gene. The CDR3 covers 15 residues. V gave up 0 bases and J gave up 3 bases, with 12 bases separating them. This CDR3 reads CASSLESQEYTEAFF. CDR3 coding DNA: TGCGCCAGCAGCTTGGAGTCCCAAGAGTACACTGAAGCTTTCTTT. The whole variable domain, filled in from reference TRBV5-1 and TRBJ1-1, reads KAGVTQTPRYLIKTRGQQVTLSCSPISGHRSVSWYQQTPGQGLQFLFEYFSETQRNKGNFPGRFSGRQFSNSRSEMNVSTLELGDSALYLCASSLESQEYTEAFFGQGTRLTVV.

The rearrangement links TRBV9 to TRBJ1-1; D unclear. V lost 0 bases and J lost 0, with 9 bases in between. Germline CDR1 is SGDLS and CDR2 is YYNGEE. The CDR3 is 15 residues long. In DNA form, the CDR3 reads TGTGCCAGCAGCGTAGCCGGGAGCATGAACACTGAAGCTTTCTTT. Residues: CASSVAGSMNTEAFF.

The table lists this clone with a count of one. The CDR3 is CASSQDLTSSTDTQYF. The CDR3 DNA follows: TGCGCCAGCAGCCAAGATTTGACTAGCAGCACAGATACGCAGTATTTT. The chain links TRBV4-1 to TRBJ2-3, with 7 nucleotides matching TRBD2. Germline V gene data show CDR1 as MGHRA and CDR2 as YSYEKL. This CDR3 has 16 residues. Trimming at V came to 0 bases and at J to 0 bases, leaving 3 bases not matched to a gene.

The J gene is TRBJ2-2, the V gene TRBV27; possible D gene TRBD1, 6 bases. The CDR3 length is 15 residues. The germline CDR1 and CDR2 sequences are MNHEY and SMNVEV (reference sequence). V gave up 3 bases and J gave up 1 base, with 9 bases separating them. CDR3 sequence reads: CASSFQGLNTGELFF. The CDR3 nucleotides read TGTGCCAGCAGTTTCCAGGGGCTGAACACCGGGGAGCTGTTTTTT.

This chain uses TRBV9 with TRBJ1-2; a possible D gene is TRBD1 (5 bases). The V gene lost 4 bases and the J gene lost 8 bases, with 21 bases spanning the gap. Germline assignment: CDR1 SGDLS and CDR2 YYNGEE. The CDR3 is 15 amino acids. This CDR3 reads CASSPPAARVGGYTF. The CDR3 region has the DNA TGTGCCAGCAGCCCCCCCGCGGCCAGGGTGGGGGGCTACACCTTC.

V usage is TRBV13 and J usage is TRBJ1-1; a possible D gene is TRBD1 (6 bases). V was shortened by 0 bases and J by 0 bases, with 8 bases between the two germline ends. The length of the CDR3 is 15 residues. From germline, CDR1 is PRHDT and CDR2 FYEKMQ (reference sequence). This CDR3 is CASSLGGGLNTEAFF. CDR3 nucleotides: TGTGCCAGCAGCTTAGGAGGGGGTCTGAACACTGAAGCTTTCTTT.

The chain uses TRBV5-1 and TRBJ2-3; D possibly corresponds to TRBD1 (5 bases). Looked up from germline, CDR1 is SGHRS and CDR2 is YFSETQ. This CDR3 is 14 amino acids long. The germline V and J ends were trimmed by 0 bases and 6 bases, with 11 bases remaining between them. CDR3 amino acids: CASSLGQGWDTQYF. The DNA for the CDR3 is TGCGCCAGCAGCTTGGGGCAGGGCTGGGATACGCAGTATTTT.

The chain uses TRBV7-7 and TRBJ2-2; 8 nucleotides agree with TRBD2. Germline V gene sequence: CDR1 SSHAT, CDR2 FNYEAQ (reference sequence). The CDR3 totals 16 residues. After removal of 3 bases from V and 1 base from J, the junction contained 4 bases not matched to a gene. CDR3 sequence reads: CASSLSLAGNTGELFF. The CDR3 bases are TGTGCCAGCAGCTTGTCGCTAGCGGGGAACACCGGGGAGCTGTTTTTT.

The chain is built from TRBV29-1 and TRBJ2-1; D possibly corresponds to TRBD2 (5 bases). Germline V gene data show CDR1 as SQVTM and CDR2 as ANQGSEA. Trimming took 4 bases from V and 8 from J, leaving 12 bases between them. The CDR3 contains 12 residues. This chain's CDR3 is CSVVRDQDEQFF. The CDR3 DNA is TGCAGCGTTGTTCGGGATCAGGATGAGCAGTTCTTC.

The V and J genes are TRBV6-5 and TRBJ2-1; TRBD2 matches at 8 bases. The germline gives CDR1 MNHEY, CDR2 SVGAGI. V dropped 4 bases and J dropped 5; count of bases not matched to a gene: 10. The CDR3 sequence is 16 residues long. The CDR3 bases are TGTGCCAGCAGTTTCCGCCGCGGGGGGCGGGACAATGAGCAGTTCTTC. Amino acid sequence: CASSFRRGGRDNEQFF.

The count of this clone is one. The V and J genes are TRBV4-3 and TRBJ1-2; D is uncertain. The V gene's germline CDR1 is LGHNA and CDR2 YSLEER. The CDR3 consists of 13 residues. V dropped 1 base and J dropped 2 bases, with 5 bases sitting between them. In nucleotides, the CDR3 is TGCGCCAGCAGCCAAGGCCGGAACTATGGCTACACCTTC. Residues: CASSQGRNYGYTF.

The chain carries TRBV6-6 and TRBJ2-7; maybe TRBD2 (6 bases). Per germline, CDR1 MNHNY and CDR2 SVGAGI (reference sequence). Between the trimmed V and J ends, which lost 4 bases and 6 bases, there was a span of 13 bases. CDR3 size: 13 residues. For the CDR3, the DNA is TGTGCCAGCAGTTCAACCCGGGGGAGCGAGCAGTACTTC. This sequence encodes CASSSTRGSEQYF.

The rearrangement links TRBV5-1 to TRBJ1-4; maybe TRBD1 (6 bases). The V end lost 3 bases, the J end lost 2 bases, and 11 bases lay between the germline ends. The length of the CDR3 is 15 residues. CDR1 and CDR2 from the germline V gene are SGHRS and YFSETQ. The CDR3 here is CASSSQGRTNEKLFF. CDR3 nucleotides: TGCGCCAGCAGCTCCCAGGGGCGCACTAATGAAAAACTGTTTTTT.